The 29 T cell receptor beta chains presented below share a single source sample, sequenced in a study of cytomegalovirus exposure and HLA in healthy donors. 60 Vbeta and 13 Jbeta primers were used in PCR. Produced via immunoSEQ multiplex PCR; TCRdb's table is partial and in-frame only. Of some 150,000 clones in the sample, around 84% were seen once. Sequenced material: PBMCs. The receptors derive from a young woman in good health and CMV-seronegative.

J is TRBJ1-5 and V is TRBV2; D is undetermined. The germline V gene encodes CDR1 SNHLY and CDR2 FYNNEI. The CDR3 runs 14 residues. Trimming stripped 4 bases from V and 5 bases from J, with 12 bases between. The CDR3 reads CASSGPEKYQPQHF. The CDR3 bases are TGTGCCAGCAGTGGCCCCGAGAAGTATCAGCCCCAGCATTTT.

The chain employs TRBV6-4 and TRBJ2-3, with TRBD2 matching 9 bases. V lost 4 bases to trimming and J lost 4 bases; unmatched junction nucleotides: 9. This CDR3 is 16 amino acids long. Germline loops: CDR1 MRHNA, CDR2 SNTAGT. CDR3 residues: CASSVDGAGGPDTQYF. CDR3 coding DNA: TGTGCCAGCAGTGTCGACGGAGCGGGAGGCCCAGATACGCAGTATTTT.

This clone was seen only once. The V gene is TRBV9, the J gene TRBJ2-1; 10 positions match TRBD2. The junction had 5 bases not matched to a gene; V was cut back by 0 bases and J by 5 bases. The germline V gene encodes CDR1 SGDLS and CDR2 YYNGEE. The CDR3 runs 16 residues. This chain's CDR3 is CASSVEGGTSDNEQFF. CDR3 nucleotides: TGTGCCAGCAGCGTAGAAGGAGGGACTAGCGACAATGAGCAGTTCTTC.

The chain joins TRBV9 to TRBJ1-2, with 8 bases lining up with TRBD1. The CDR3 consists of 15 residues. Germline values: CDR1 SGDLS, CDR2 YYNGEE. With 4 bases clipped from V and 4 bases from J, the junction kept 9 bases outside the gene matches. CDR3 bases: TGTGCCAGCAGCTTAGGACAGGGCGGACGCTATGGCTACACCTTC. It encodes CASSLGQGGRYGYTF.

This clone appeared once. This rearrangement joins TRBV29-1 to TRBJ1-2; 10 nucleotides match TRBD1. V was pared by 7 bases and J by 6 bases, with 8 bases of the junction left unmatched. In germline, CDR1 is SQVTM, CDR2 ANQGSEA. The CDR3 has 13 residues. Here the CDR3 DNA reads TGCAGCGCCGGGGACAGGGGAAAAGATGGCTACACCTTC. It yields the protein CSAGDRGKDGYTF. Complete variable domain (other parts from reference TRBV29-1 and TRBJ1-2): SAVISQKPSRDICQRGTSLTIQCQVDSQVTMMFWYRQQPGQSLTLIATANQGSEATYESGFVIDKFPISRPNLTFSTLTVSNMSPEDSSIYLCSAGDRGKDGYTFGSGTRLTVV.

Points on this clone: One end of the junction does not line up with germline, which may come from a read error. The rearrangement joins TRBV7-9 to TRBJ2-7, with 7 bases identical to TRBD2. CDR3 length equals 16 residues. Germline V lookup: CDR1 SEHNR, CDR2 FQNEAQ (reference sequence). The CDR3 DNA sequence: TGTTCCAGCAGCCCCCAATCGGTAGCGGGTGCCTACGAGCAGTACTTC. Amino acid sequence: CSSSPQSVAGAYEQYF.

This clone was observed once. The rearrangement links TRBV27 to TRBJ2-2; possible D gene TRBD2, 6 bases. Trimming left V 6 bases short and J 2 bases short, with 13 bases between. The V gene's germline CDR1 is MNHEY and CDR2 SMNVEV (reference sequence). The CDR3 is 15 residues long. CDR3: CASSPSEGNTGELFF. CDR3 DNA: TGTGCCAGCAGCCCGTCGGAGGGTAACACCGGGGAGCTGTTTTTT.

This chain uses TRBV7-9 with TRBJ2-2; 8 nucleotides align to TRBD2. The CDR3 runs to 14 residues. Germline V lookup: CDR1 SEHNR, CDR2 FQNEAQ (reference sequence). V was pared by 5 bases and J by 7 bases, with 6 bases of the junction left unmatched. CDR3 sequence (DNA): TGTGCCAGCAGCCCCGTCCTAGCGGGCGGGGAGCTGTTTTTT. Translating gives CASSPVLAGGELFF.

The chain has TRBV7-9 and TRBJ1-3; tentative D call: TRBD1 (6 bases). Trimming stripped 6 bases from V and 3 bases from J, with 12 bases between. The germline V gene has CDR1 SEHNR and CDR2 FQNEAQ (reference sequence). CDR3 length: 14 amino acids. The CDR3 protein is CASSPGVVGNTIYF. The CDR3 DNA reads as TGTGCCAGCAGTCCAGGGGTTGTTGGAAACACCATATATTTT.

The J gene is TRBJ2-5, the V gene TRBV6-6, with D possibly matching TRBD2 (5 bases). The CDR3 is 15 amino acids. V lost 7 bases and J 0 bases, leaving 15 bases between the germline ends. CDR1 and CDR2 (germline): MNHNY, SVGAGI (reference sequence). The DNA for the CDR3 is TGTGCCAGCACTGTGGACTCCTCGTACCAAGAGACCCAGTACTTC. Residues: CASTVDSSYQETQYF.

The chain is built from TRBV4-3 and TRBJ2-1; 10 bases line up with TRBD2. The germline CDR1 and CDR2 sequences are LGHNA and YSLEER. Losses at the gene ends were 2 bases for V and 3 bases for J; bases not matched to a gene: 7. The CDR3 runs to 17 residues. The CDR3 nucleotides read TGCGCCAGCAGCCAAACGACTAGCGGGCCGGTCTACAATGAGCAGTTCTTC. Encoded protein: CASSQTTSGPVYNEQFF.

Remarks on this clone: The sample contains more than one DNA sequence encoding this CDR3. The chain joins TRBV5-1 to TRBJ2-1; tentative D call: TRBD2 (6 bases). The germline V and J ends were trimmed by 0 bases and 1 base, with 8 bases remaining between them. Looked up from germline, CDR1 is SGHRS and CDR2 is YFSETQ. CDR3 length: 15 residues. CDR3 in DNA: TGCGCCAGCAGCTTGGAAGGGACTTCCTACAATGAGCAGTTCTTC. Translated, it gives CASSLEGTSYNEQFF.

This clone has only one observation. The chain links TRBV7-2 to TRBJ2-3; D remains unclear. Germline V gene sequence: CDR1 SGHTA, CDR2 FQGNSA. The CDR3 spans 15 residues. Trimming left V 5 bases short and J 2 bases short, with 14 bases between. The CDR3 DNA reads as TGTGCCAGCAGCCAAGCCGGCGGAAACACAGATACGCAGTATTTT. Its translation: CASSQAGGNTDTQYF.

Regarding this clone: One junction end disagrees with the germline gene, perhaps due to a read error. This chain joins TRBV18 and TRBJ1-5, with 10 bases lining up with TRBD1. The V gene's germline CDR1 is KGHSH and CDR2 LQKENI. The length of the CDR3 is 15 residues. The CDR3 DNA reads TGTGCCAGCTCACTCTCCGGGACAGGGGCGGTCACCCGAAATTTT. It translates to CASSLSGTGAVTRNF. Filled out from reference TRBV18 and TRBJ1-5, the complete variable domain reads NAGVMQNPRHLVRRRGQEARLRCSPMKGHSHVYWYRQLPEEGLKFMVYLQKENIIDESGMPKERFSAEFPKEGPSILRIQQVVRGDSAAYFCASSLSGTGAVTRNFGDGTRLSIL.

The rearrangement uses TRBV6-5 and TRBJ1-1; TRBD1 might be the D (6 bases). CDR3 length: 15 amino acids. Germline V gives CDR1 MNHEY, CDR2 SVGAGI. V lost 10 bases and J lost 4, with 22 bases in between. The CDR3 region is CAIRERGGQGTEAFF. In nucleotides, the CDR3 is TGTGCCATCAGAGAACGGGGGGGGCAGGGCACTGAAGCTTTCTTT.

The J gene is TRBJ2-3, the V gene TRBV5-1, with 7 positions matching TRBD1. The V and J ends lost 6 bases and 6 bases, in that order; junction bases with no gene match: 19. The CDR3 is 17 residues long. Germline CDR1 and CDR2: SGHRS and YFSETQ. CDR3 loop: CASNYKRRQGATDTQYF. The CDR3 region has the DNA TGCGCCAGCAACTATAAAAGACGACAGGGAGCGACTGATACGCAGTATTTT.

The chain carries TRBV15 and TRBJ1-2; D not resolved. The V gene's germline CDR1 is LNHNV and CDR2 YYDKDF (reference sequence). V was cut by 1 base and J by 0 bases, with 6 bases left in between. CDR3 length equals 14 residues. CDR3 loop: CATSRVTANYGYTF. Written as DNA, the CDR3 is TGTGCCACCAGCAGAGTCACAGCTAACTATGGCTACACCTTC. The full variable domain, rest sourced from reference TRBV15 and TRBJ1-2, is DAMVIQNPRYQVTQFGKPVTLSCSQTLNHNVMYWYQQKSSQAPKLLFHYYDKDFNNEADTPDNFQSRRPNTSFCFLDIRSPGLGDTAMYLCATSRVTANYGYTFGSGTRLTVV.

V and J are TRBV28 and TRBJ2-7; D might be TRBD2 (5 bases). The CDR3 runs 13 residues. The germline CDR1 and CDR2 sequences are MDHEN and SYDVKM. V lost 7 bases, J lost 2 bases, and 12 bases lay in between. The CDR3: CASMAGPPYEQYF. CDR3 DNA sequence: TGTGCCAGCATGGCGGGCCCTCCCTACGAGCAGTACTTC. The full variable domain, with the rest looked up from reference TRBV28 and TRBJ2-7, is DVKVTQSSRYLVKRTGEKVFLECVQDMDHENMFWYRQDPGLGLRLIYFSYDVKMKEKGDIPEGYSVSREKKERFSLILESASTNQTSMYLCASMAGPPYEQYFGPGTRLTVT.

The gene calls are TRBV7-2 and TRBJ2-1; possible D gene TRBD2, 5 bases. CDR3 size: 13 residues. V lost 3 bases and J 10 bases, leaving 13 bases between the germline ends. Germline lookup yields CDR1 SGHTA and CDR2 FQGNSA. The CDR3 sequence: CASSFSVSEEQFF. In DNA form, the CDR3 reads TGTGCCAGCAGCTTTAGCGTTTCAGAGGAGCAGTTCTTC. The whole variable domain, filled in from reference TRBV7-2 and TRBJ2-1, reads GAGVSQSPSNKVTEKGKDVELRCDPISGHTALYWYRQSLGQGLEFLIYFQGNSAPDKSGLPSDRFSAERTGGSVSTLTIQRTQQEDSAVYLCASSFSVSEEQFFGPGTRLTVL.

As for this clone: This same CDR3 is encoded by further DNA sequences in the sample. V usage is TRBV27 and J usage is TRBJ1-5, with TRBD1 as a possible D gene (6 bases). This CDR3 contains 14 residues. The V end was cut by 5 bases, the J end by 2 bases, with 10 bases between. CDR1 is MNHEY, CDR2 SMNVEV, per germline (reference sequence). The CDR3 reads CASSLRQGNQPQHF. CDR3 nucleotides: TGTGCCAGCAGTCTACGACAGGGCAATCAGCCCCAGCATTTT.

This sequence joins TRBV7-6 and TRBJ1-5; D gene uncertain. CDR1 and CDR2 from the germline V gene are SGHVS and FNYEAQ. CDR3 length: 17 amino acids. Between the trimmed V and J ends, which lost 1 base and 0 bases, there was a span of 13 bases. In DNA form, the CDR3 reads TGTGCCAGCAGCTTAGAGCCAGACACCCATAGCAATCAGCCCCAGCATTTT. Translated: CASSLEPDTHSNQPQHF.

This clone turned up a few times. V gene TRBV28 combines with J gene TRBJ2-1; TRBD2 matches 13 bases. In germline, CDR1 is MDHEN, CDR2 SYDVKM. V trimming: 3 bases; J trimming: 0 bases; junction bases outside the gene matches: 2. CDR3 size: 17 residues. The CDR3 loop is CASSLGLAGFSYNEQFF. The CDR3 DNA reads TGTGCCAGCAGTTTGGGACTAGCGGGATTCTCCTACAATGAGCAGTTCTTC.

J is TRBJ2-2 and V is TRBV5-8, with a possible D match to TRBD2 (5 bases). The V end was cut by 2 bases, the J end by 5 bases, with 13 bases between. Germline-derived CDR1 and CDR2 are SGHTS and YDEGEE. The CDR3 covers 15 residues. The CDR3 DNA reads as TGTGCCAGCAGCTTAAGAGGGTTGAGGACCGGGGAGCTGTTTTTT. Amino acids: CASSLRGLRTGELFF. The full variable domain, completed using reference TRBV5-8 and TRBJ2-2, is EAGVTQSPTHLIKTRGQQATLRCSPISGHTSVYWYQQALGLGLQFLLWYDEGEERNRGNFPPRFSGRQFPNYSSELNVNALELEDSALYLCASSLRGLRTGELFFGEGSRLTVL.

V usage is TRBV27 and J usage is TRBJ2-1; 8 bases match TRBD1. J was trimmed by 7 bases and V by 4 bases; bases with no gene match: 3. The CDR3 runs to 13 residues. Per the germline V gene, CDR1 is MNHEY and CDR2 is SMNVEV (reference sequence). The CDR3 protein is CASSWTGLNEQFF. The CDR3 coding sequence is TGTGCCAGCAGTTGGACAGGGCTAAATGAGCAGTTCTTC.

This chain connects TRBV19 to TRBJ2-7, with D perhaps TRBD2 (6 bases). V gave up 1 base and J gave up 4 bases, with 17 bases separating them. CDR3 size: 16 residues. Germline CDR1 and CDR2: LNHDA and SQIVND (reference sequence). The CDR3 loop reads CASSIGAGRPRYEQYF. The CDR3 DNA reads TGTGCCAGTAGTATAGGAGCGGGCAGACCTCGGTACGAGCAGTACTTC.

V is TRBV11-2 and J is TRBJ2-7; TRBD2 matches 10 bases. Germline CDR1 reads SGHAT; CDR2 reads FQNNGV. Trimming removed 4 bases from V and 2 bases from J; junction bases left unmatched: 5. This CDR3 contains 15 residues. CDR3 nucleotide sequence: TGTGCCAGCAGCTCCTGGACTAGCGGAACCTACGAGCAGTACTTC. As protein: CASSSWTSGTYEQYF.

The genes are TRBV9 and TRBJ2-3; 10 nucleotides agree with TRBD1. Per germline, CDR1 SGDLS and CDR2 YYNGEE. The ends lost 3 bases at V and 1 base at J; junction bases unmatched: 2. The CDR3 loop spans 15 amino acids. The CDR3 nucleotides are TGTGCCAGCAGCGCCGGGACAGGGGGCACAGATACGCAGTATTTT. Translating it yields CASSAGTGGTDTQYF. Drawing the rest from reference TRBV9 and TRBJ2-3, the complete variable domain is DSGVTQTPKHLITATGQRVTLRCSPRSGDLSVYWYQQSLDQGLQFLIQYYNGEERAKGNILERFSAQQFPDLHSELNLSSLELGDSALYFCASSAGTGGTDTQYFGPGTRLTVL.

The chain joins TRBV5-4 to TRBJ2-3; TRBD2 agrees at 8 bases. The length of the CDR3 is 17 residues. The germline CDR1 and CDR2 sequences are SGHNT and YYREEE (reference sequence). V lost 1 base, J lost 0 bases, and 7 bases stayed unmatched. The CDR3 loop is CASSLIVGLASTDTQYF. The DNA of the CDR3 is TGTGCCAGCAGCTTGATAGTAGGACTAGCTAGCACAGATACGCAGTATTTT.

This sequence joins TRBV7-2 and TRBJ2-5; 12 bases match TRBD2. The CDR3 extends over 16 amino acids. Germline V gene sequence: CDR1 SGHTA, CDR2 FQGNSA. V was clipped by 2 bases and J by 5 bases; unmatched bases: 6. CDR3 sequence (DNA): TGTGCCAGCAGCTTATTAACTAGCGGGAGGATGGAGACCCAGTACTTC. Encoded protein: CASSLLTSGRMETQYF.